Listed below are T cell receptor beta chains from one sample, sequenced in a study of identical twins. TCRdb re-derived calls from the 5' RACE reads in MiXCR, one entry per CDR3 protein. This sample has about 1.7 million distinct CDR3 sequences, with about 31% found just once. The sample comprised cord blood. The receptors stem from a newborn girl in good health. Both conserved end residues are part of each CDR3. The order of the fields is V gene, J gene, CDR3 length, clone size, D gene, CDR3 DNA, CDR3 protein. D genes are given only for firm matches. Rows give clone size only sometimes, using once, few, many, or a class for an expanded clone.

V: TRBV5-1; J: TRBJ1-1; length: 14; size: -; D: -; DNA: TGCGCCAGCAGCTCCGGTGGGGGGCCCACTGAAGCTTTCTTT; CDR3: CASSSGGGPTEAFF
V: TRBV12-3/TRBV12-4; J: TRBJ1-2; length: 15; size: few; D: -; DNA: TGTGCCAGCAGTTTACTCAGGGCACCAACCCATGGCTACACCTTC; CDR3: CASSLLRAPTHGYTF
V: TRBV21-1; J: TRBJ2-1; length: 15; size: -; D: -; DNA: TGTGCCAGCAGCAAGAAGGCAGTAGAAGTGTATGAGCAGTTCTTC; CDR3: CASSKKAVEVYEQFF
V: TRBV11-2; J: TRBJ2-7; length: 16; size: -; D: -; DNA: TGTGCCAGCTGCTTGCTACTAGGAATAGGGTCCTACGAGCAGTACTTC; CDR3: CASCLLLGIGSYEQYF
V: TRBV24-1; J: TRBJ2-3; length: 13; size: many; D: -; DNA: TGTGCCACCAGTGATTACCCCCACCATACGCAGTATTTT; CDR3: CATSDYPHHTQYF
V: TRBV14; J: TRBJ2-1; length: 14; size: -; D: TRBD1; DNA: TGTGCCAGCAGCCGAGGACAGGGAAGCAATGAGCAGTTCTTC; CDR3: CASSRGQGSNEQFF
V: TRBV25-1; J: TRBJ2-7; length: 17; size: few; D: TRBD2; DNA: TGTGCCAGCAGTGGGGCTAGCGGGAGGACGTCCTACAATGAGCAGTACTTC; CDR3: CASSGASGRTSYNEQYF
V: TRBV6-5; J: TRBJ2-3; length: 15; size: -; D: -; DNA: TGTGCCAGCAGCCAGGTGGGGCCCCTCACAGATACGCAGTATTTT; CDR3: CASSQVGPLTDTQYF
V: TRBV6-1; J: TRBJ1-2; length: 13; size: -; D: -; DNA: TGTGCCAGCAGTGGAGGGGGGGCGGGAGGCTACACCTTC; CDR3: CASSGGGAGGYTF
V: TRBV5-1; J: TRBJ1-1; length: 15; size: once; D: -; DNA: TGCGCCAGCAGCTTGGCCTATGGACCCAACACTGAAGCTTTCTTT; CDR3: CASSLAYGPNTEAFF
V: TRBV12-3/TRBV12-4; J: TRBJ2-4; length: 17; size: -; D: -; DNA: TGTGCCAGCAGGGGCAGTCCAAGGCCCCGGGCCAAAAACATTCAGTACTTC; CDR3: CASRGSPRPRAKNIQYF
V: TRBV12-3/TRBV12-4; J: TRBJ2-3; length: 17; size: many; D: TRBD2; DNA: TGTGCCAGCAGTTTAGCTCTAGCGGGGGGGCGCACAGATACGCAGTATTTT; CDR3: CASSLALAGGRTDTQYF
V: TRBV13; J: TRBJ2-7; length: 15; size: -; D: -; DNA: TGTGCCAGCAGCTTAGGGACCCACTCGCCCTACGAGCAGTACTTC; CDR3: CASSLGTHSPYEQYF
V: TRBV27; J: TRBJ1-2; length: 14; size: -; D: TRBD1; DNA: TGTGCCAGCAGTTTAAGGACAGGGGCGGGGGGCTACACCTTC; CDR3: CASSLRTGAGGYTF
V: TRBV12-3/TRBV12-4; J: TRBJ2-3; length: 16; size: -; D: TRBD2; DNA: TGTGCCAGCAGTTTAGAAGCGGGGGTAAGAGCAGATGTGCAGTATTTT; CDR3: CASSLEAGVRADVQYF
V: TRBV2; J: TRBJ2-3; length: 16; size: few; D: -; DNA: TGTGCCAGCAGTGAGGTGGTTACACGTTTTTTTGATACGCAGTATTTT; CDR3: CASSEVVTRFFDTQYF
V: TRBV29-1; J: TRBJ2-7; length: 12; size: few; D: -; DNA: TGCAGCGTTGCGGGGGGCTTCTACGAGCAGTACTTC; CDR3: CSVAGGFYEQYF
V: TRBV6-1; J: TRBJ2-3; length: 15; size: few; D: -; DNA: TGTGCCAGCAGTTCCCCGTTGAGAGGGGCAGATACGCAGTATTTT; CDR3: CASSSPLRGADTQYF
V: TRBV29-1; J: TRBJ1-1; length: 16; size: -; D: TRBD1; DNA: TGCAGCGTTGCCCCCGGGACAGGGTTTCTGAACACTGAAGCTTTCTTT; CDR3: CSVAPGTGFLNTEAFF
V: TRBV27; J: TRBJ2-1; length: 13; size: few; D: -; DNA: TGTGCCAGCAGTCCGTCTTCCAGCAATGAGCAGTTCTTC; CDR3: CASSPSSSNEQFF
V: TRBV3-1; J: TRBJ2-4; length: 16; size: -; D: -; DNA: TGTGCCAGCAGCCCACAAGACGGGTTAGCCAAAAACATTCAGTACTTC; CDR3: CASSPQDGLAKNIQYF
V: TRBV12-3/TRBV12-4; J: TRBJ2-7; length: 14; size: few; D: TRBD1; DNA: TGTGCCAGCAGACCCGACAGGGCGGCTTACGAGCAGTACTTC; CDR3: CASRPDRAAYEQYF
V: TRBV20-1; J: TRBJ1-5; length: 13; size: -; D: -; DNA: TGCAGTGCTCGCCGGGACAACAATCAGCCCCAGCATTTT; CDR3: CSARRDNNQPQHF
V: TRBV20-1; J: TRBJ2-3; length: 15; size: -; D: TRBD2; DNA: TGCAGTGCTAGCGCTAGACTAGCGGGGGAAGATACGCAGTATTTT; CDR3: CSASARLAGEDTQYF
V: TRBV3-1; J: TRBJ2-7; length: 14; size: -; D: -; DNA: TGTGCCAGCAGCCAACGAGACGGCTGGGACGAGCAGTACTTC; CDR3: CASSQRDGWDEQYF
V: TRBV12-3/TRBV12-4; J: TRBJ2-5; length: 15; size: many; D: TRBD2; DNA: TGTGCCAGCAGTTTTAGACTAGCAGGGCAAGAGACCCAGTACTTC; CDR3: CASSFRLAGQETQYF
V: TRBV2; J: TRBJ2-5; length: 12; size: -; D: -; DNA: TGTGCCAGCAGTGAAGGGCCACACCTGAGGTACTTC; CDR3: CASSEGPHLRYF
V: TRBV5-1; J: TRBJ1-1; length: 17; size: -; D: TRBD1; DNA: TGCGCCAGCAACGAAAGAACAGGAAGGGGGCTGAACACTGAAGCTTTCTTT; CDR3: CASNERTGRGLNTEAFF
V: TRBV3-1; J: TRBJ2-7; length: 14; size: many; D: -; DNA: TGTGCCAGCAGCCAGGGACCCAGTAGCTACGAGCAGTACTTC; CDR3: CASSQGPSSYEQYF
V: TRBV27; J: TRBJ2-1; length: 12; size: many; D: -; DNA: TGTGCCAGCAGTACACTAGATCGGGAGCAGTTCTTC; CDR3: CASSTLDREQFF
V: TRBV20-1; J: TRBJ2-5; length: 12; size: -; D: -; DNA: TGCAGTGCGGGCAGGTTCCAAGAGACCCAGTACTTC; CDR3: CSAGRFQETQYF
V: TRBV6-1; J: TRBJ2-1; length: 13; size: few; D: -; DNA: TGTGCCAGCGATCCTGTGGACAGTAATGAGCAGTTCTTC; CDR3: CASDPVDSNEQFF
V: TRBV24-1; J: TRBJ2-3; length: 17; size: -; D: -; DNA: TGTGCCACCAGTGAGCACCATACTAGCCTTAGCGCAGATACGCAGTATTTT; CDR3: CATSEHHTSLSADTQYF
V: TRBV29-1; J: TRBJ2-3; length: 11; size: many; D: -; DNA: TGCAGCCCCCGGTCCGGGAATACGCAGTATTTT; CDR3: CSPRSGNTQYF
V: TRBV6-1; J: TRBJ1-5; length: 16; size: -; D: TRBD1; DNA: TGTGCCAGCAGTGAATTACAGGGGGGGCGCAATCAGCCCCAGCATTTT; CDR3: CASSELQGGRNQPQHF
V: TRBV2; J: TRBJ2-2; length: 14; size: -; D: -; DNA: TGTGCCAGCGGGGGGCTCCTAGGCCCCGGGGAGCTGTTTTTT; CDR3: CASGGLLGPGELFF
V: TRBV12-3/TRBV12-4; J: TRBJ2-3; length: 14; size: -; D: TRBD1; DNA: TGTGCCAGCAGCTTAGCGACAGGGGTTGATACGCAGTATTTT; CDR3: CASSLATGVDTQYF
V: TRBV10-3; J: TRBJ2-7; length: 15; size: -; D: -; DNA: TGTACCATCAGTGAGTCGCCTGGGGGCAAGTGCGAGCAGTACTTC; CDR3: CTISESPGGKCEQYF